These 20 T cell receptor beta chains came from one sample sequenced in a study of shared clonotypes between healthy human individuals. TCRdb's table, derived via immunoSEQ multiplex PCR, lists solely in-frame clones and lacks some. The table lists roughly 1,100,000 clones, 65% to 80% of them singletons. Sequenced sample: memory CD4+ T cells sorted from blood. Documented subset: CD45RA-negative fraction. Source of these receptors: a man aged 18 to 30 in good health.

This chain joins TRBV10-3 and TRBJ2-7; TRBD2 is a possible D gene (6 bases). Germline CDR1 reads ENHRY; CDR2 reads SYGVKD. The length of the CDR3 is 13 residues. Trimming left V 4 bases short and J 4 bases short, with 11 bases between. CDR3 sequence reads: CAISGPSGYEQYF. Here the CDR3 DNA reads TGTGCCATCAGTGGGCCGAGCGGGTACGAGCAGTACTTC.

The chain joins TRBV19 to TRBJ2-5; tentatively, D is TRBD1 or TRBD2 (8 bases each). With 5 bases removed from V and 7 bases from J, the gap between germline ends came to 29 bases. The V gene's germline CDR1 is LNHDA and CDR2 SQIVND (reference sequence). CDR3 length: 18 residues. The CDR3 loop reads CASSSSGGGQGAAGTQYF. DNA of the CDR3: TGTGCCAGTAGTTCCAGCGGCGGGGGGCAGGGGGCAGCCGGGACCCAGTACTTC.

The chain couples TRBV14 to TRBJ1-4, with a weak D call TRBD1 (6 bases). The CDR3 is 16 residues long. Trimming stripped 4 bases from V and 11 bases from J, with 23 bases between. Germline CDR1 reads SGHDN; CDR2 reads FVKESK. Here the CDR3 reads CASSLNVRGPLKKLFF. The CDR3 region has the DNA TGTGCCAGCAGCCTTAACGTACGGGGGCCCCTGAAGAAACTGTTTTTT.

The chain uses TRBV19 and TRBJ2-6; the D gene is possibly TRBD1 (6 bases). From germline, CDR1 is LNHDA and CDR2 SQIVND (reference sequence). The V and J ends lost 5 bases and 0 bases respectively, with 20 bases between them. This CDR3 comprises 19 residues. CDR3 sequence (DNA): TGTGCCAGTAGTTTCCGGCCCACAGGGTTCCTCTCTGGGGCCAACGTCCTGACTTTC. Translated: CASSFRPTGFLSGANVLTF.

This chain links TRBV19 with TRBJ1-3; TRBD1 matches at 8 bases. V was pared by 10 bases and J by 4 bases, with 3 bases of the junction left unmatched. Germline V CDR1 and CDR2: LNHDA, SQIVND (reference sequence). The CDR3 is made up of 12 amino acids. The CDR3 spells CATRTGGNTIYF. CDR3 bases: TGTGCCACCAGGACAGGGGGAAACACCATATATTTT.

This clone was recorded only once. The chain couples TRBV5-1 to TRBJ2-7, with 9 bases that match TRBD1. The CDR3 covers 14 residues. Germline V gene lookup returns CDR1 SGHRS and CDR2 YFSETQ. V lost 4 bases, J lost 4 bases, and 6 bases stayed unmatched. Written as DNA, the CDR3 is TGCGCCAGCAGCCGGGGACAGGGCCTATACGAGCAGTACTTC. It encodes CASSRGQGLYEQYF.

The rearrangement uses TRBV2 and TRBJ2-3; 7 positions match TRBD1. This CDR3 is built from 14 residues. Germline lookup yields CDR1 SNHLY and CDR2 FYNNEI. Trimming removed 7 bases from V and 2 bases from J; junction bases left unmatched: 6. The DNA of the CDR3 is TGTGCCAGCACCCTGGACAGGTCCACAGATACGCAGTATTTT. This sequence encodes CASTLDRSTDTQYF.

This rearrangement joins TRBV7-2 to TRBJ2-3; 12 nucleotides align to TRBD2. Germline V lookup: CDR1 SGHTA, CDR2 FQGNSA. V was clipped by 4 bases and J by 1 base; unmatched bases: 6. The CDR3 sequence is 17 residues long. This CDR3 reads CASSSGLAGPRTDTQYF. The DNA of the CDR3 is TGTGCCAGCAGCTCAGGACTAGCGGGGCCTCGCACAGATACGCAGTATTTT.

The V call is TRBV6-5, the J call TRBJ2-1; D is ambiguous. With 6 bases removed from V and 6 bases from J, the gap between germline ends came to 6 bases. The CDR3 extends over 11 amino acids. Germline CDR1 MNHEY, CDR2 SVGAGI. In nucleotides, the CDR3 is TGTGCCAGCAGAGACGGCAATGAGCAGTTCTTC. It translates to CASRDGNEQFF.

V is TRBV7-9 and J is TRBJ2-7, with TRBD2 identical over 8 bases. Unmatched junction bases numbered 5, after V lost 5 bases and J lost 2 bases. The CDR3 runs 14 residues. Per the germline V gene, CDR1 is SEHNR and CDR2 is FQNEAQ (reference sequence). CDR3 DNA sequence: TGTGCCAGCAGCCCCGGGGGGGGTCCCTACGAGCAGTACTTC. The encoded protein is CASSPGGGPYEQYF.

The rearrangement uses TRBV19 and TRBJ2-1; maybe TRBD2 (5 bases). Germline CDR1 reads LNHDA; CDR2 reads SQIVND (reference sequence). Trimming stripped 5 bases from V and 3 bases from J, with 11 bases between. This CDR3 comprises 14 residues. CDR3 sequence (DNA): TGTGCCAGTAGTCTCCCCGGACTCTACAATGAGCAGTTCTTC. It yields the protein CASSLPGLYNEQFF.

The chain's CDR3 is CASSSSGGAQETQYF. The CDR3 coding sequence is TGTGCCAGCAGCTCTAGCGGGGGGGCCCAAGAGACCCAGTACTTC. The V call is TRBV5-4, the J call TRBJ2-5, with 12 positions matching TRBD2. V shed 3 bases, J shed 1 base, and the junction held 1 base outside the gene matches. The CDR3 covers 15 residues. Germline V gives CDR1 SGHNT, CDR2 YYREEE (reference sequence).

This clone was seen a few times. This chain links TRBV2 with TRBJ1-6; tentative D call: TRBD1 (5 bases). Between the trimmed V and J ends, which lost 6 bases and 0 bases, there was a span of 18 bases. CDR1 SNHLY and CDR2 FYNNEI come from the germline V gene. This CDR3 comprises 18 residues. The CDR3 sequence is CASSQPAGRGSYNSPLHF. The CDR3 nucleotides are TGTGCCAGCAGCCAACCAGCGGGACGGGGCTCCTATAATTCACCCCTCCACTTT.

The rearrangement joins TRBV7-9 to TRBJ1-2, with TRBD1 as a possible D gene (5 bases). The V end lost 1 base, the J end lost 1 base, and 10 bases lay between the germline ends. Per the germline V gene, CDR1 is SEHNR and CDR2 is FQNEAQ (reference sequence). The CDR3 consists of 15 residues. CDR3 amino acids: CASSLVTAINYGYTF. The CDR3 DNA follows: TGTGCCAGCAGCTTAGTGACAGCCATTAACTATGGCTACACCTTC.

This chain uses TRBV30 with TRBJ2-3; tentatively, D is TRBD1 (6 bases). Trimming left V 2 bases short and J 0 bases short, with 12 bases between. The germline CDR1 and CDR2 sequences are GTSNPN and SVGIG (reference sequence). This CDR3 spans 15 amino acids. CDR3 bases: TGTGCCTGGAGTTTAACAGGGAAAAGCACAGATACGCAGTATTTT. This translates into CAWSLTGKSTDTQYF.

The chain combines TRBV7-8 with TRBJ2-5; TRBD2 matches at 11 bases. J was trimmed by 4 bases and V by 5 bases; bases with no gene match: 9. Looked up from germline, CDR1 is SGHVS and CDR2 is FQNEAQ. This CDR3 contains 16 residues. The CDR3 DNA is TGTGCCAGCAGCCCTTATTCCGGGACTAGCGGAGAGACCCAGTACTTC. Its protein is CASSPYSGTSGETQYF.

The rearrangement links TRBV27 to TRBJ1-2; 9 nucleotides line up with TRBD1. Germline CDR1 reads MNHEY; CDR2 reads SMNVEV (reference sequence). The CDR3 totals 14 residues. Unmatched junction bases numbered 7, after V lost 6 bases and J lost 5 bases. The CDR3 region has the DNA TGTGCCAGCAGACCGCGGGACAGGGCATATGGCTACACCTTC. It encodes CASRPRDRAYGYTF.

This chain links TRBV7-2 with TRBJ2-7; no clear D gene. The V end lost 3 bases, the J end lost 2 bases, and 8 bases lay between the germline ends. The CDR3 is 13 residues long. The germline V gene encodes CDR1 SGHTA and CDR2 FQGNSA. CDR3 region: CASSLRAAYEQYF. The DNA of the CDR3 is TGTGCCAGCAGCTTGCGAGCCGCCTACGAGCAGTACTTC. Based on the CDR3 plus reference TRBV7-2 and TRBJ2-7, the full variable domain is GAGVSQSPSNKVTEKGKDVELRCDPISGHTALYWYRQSLGQGLEFLIYFQGNSAPDKSGLPSDRFSAERTGGSVSTLTIQRTQQEDSAVYLCASSLRAAYEQYFGPGTRLTVT.

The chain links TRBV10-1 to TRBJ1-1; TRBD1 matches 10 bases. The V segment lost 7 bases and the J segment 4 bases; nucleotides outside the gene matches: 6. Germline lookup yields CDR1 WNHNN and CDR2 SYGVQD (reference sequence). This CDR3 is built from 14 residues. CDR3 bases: TGCGCCAGCACCCCGGACAGGGGGGGCACTGAAGCTTTCTTT. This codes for CASTPDRGGTEAFF.

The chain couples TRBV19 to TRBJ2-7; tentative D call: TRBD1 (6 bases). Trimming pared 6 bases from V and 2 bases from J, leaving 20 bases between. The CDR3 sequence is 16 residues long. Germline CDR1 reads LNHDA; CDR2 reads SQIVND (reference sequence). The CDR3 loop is CASSLGLAGTPYEQYF. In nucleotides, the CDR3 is TGTGCCAGTAGCCTGGGGCTAGCCGGGACACCCTACGAGCAGTACTTC.